The 24 T cell receptor beta chains listed next were all sequenced from one sample in a study of CD8 T cells in ankylosing spondylitis. Study outcomes and limitations: Typical of ankylosing spondylitis blood, it appeared, was a TCR beta motif of under 10 highly homologous variants.

Which antigens these TCRs recognize remains unknown. TCRdb reprocessed the 5' RACE reads with MiXCR, giving one entry per CDR3 protein. In the table there are 500,000 to 550,000 distinct CDR3 sequences, 10% to 15% of which are singletons. Sample: blood, either unsorted or a sorted T cell fraction (not recorded which). All receptors come from a male donor with ankylosing spondylitis.

The gene calls are TRBV12-3 or TRBV12-4 and TRBJ2-7, with 9 bases identical to TRBD2. With V trimmed by 3 bases and J by 0 bases, 3 bases remained unmatched. The CDR3 contains 15 residues. The CDR3 spells CASSFVSGSSYEQYF. For the CDR3, the DNA is TGTGCCAGCAGTTTCGTTAGCGGGAGCTCCTACGAGCAGTACTTC.

This chain uses TRBV20-1 with TRBJ1-5; no firm D call. The V gene's germline CDR1 is DFQATT and CDR2 SNEGSKA (reference sequence). The V and J ends lost 3 bases and 5 bases respectively, with 14 bases between them. The CDR3 runs to 14 residues. In DNA, the CDR3 is TGCAGTGCTAGCGAAACGACGGTTTATCAGCCCCAGCATTTT. Translation gives CSASETTVYQPQHF.

This clonotype was recorded a few times. The genes are TRBV3-1 and TRBJ2-2, with 7 bases matching TRBD1. The CDR3 totals 15 residues. Germline V gene sequence: CDR1 LGHDT, CDR2 YNNKEL (reference sequence). The J segment lost 7 bases and the V segment lost 4 bases, leaving 9 bases of the junction unmatched. In DNA form, the CDR3 reads TGTGCCAGCAGCCCCCGACAGGGATTCCACGGGGAGCTGTTTTTT. This sequence encodes CASSPRQGFHGELFF. Drawing the rest from reference TRBV3-1 and TRBJ2-2, the complete variable domain is DTAVSQTPKYLVTQMGNDKSIKCEQNLGHDTMYWYKQDSKKFLKIMFSYNNKELIINETVPNRFSPKSPDKAHLNLHINSLELGDSAVYFCASSPRQGFHGELFFGEGSRLTVL.

J is TRBJ2-5 and V is TRBV11-2; D could derive from TRBD1 or TRBD2 (6 bases each). Trimming cost V 7 bases and J 2 bases, with 17 bases left between them. The V gene's germline CDR1 is SGHAT and CDR2 FQNNGV. This CDR3 is 15 amino acids long. CDR3 residues: CASNPAGGQQETQYF. The CDR3 bases are TGTGCCAGCAACCCGGCCGGGGGCCAACAAGAGACCCAGTACTTC. The full variable domain, its missing parts supplied by reference TRBV11-2 and TRBJ2-5, is EAGVAQSPRYKIIEKRQSVAFWCNPISGHATLYWYQQILGQGPKLLIQFQNNGVVDDSQLPKDRFSAERLKGVDSTLKIQPAKLEDSAVYLCASNPAGGQQETQYFGPGTRLLVL.

This clonotype was observed a handful of times. The chain joins TRBV7-2 to TRBJ2-5; TRBD2 is a possible D gene (6 bases). CDR1 and CDR2 (germline): SGHTA, FQGNSA. V lost 7 bases to trimming and J lost 2 bases, with 14 bases between them. This CDR3 is built from 14 residues. The CDR3 coding sequence is TGTGCCAGCAACCCGGGACTTACGCAAGAGACCCAGTACTTC. Amino acid sequence: CASNPGLTQETQYF. Complete variable domain (other parts from reference TRBV7-2 and TRBJ2-5): GAGVSQSPSNKVTEKGKDVELRCDPISGHTALYWYRQSLGQGLEFLIYFQGNSAPDKSGLPSDRFSAERTGGSVSTLTIQRTQQEDSAVYLCASNPGLTQETQYFGPGTRLLVL.

This chain links TRBV20-1 with TRBJ1-1, with 9 positions matching TRBD1. With 5 bases clipped from V and 6 bases from J, the junction kept 10 bases outside the gene matches. Germline V gives CDR1 DFQATT, CDR2 SNEGSKA (reference sequence). The CDR3 runs 14 residues. CDR3 in amino acids: CSAGAGTGSPEAFF. For the CDR3, the DNA is TGCAGTGCTGGGGCCGGGACAGGGTCCCCTGAAGCTTTCTTT.

This clonotype appeared many times. The chain employs TRBV5-1 and TRBJ2-1; TRBD2 agrees at 8 bases. From germline, CDR1 is SGHRS and CDR2 YFSETQ. This CDR3 spans 17 amino acids. V dropped 0 bases and J dropped 0; count of bases not matched to a gene: 5. CDR3 sequence: CASSLGGSGSSYNEQFF. CDR3 sequence (DNA): TGCGCCAGCAGCTTGGGGGGGAGCGGGAGCTCCTACAATGAGCAGTTCTTC.

This clonotype has a handful of counts. The chain couples TRBV11-1 to TRBJ2-6, with TRBD2 matching over 8 bases. In germline, CDR1 is SGHAT, CDR2 FQDESV (reference sequence). The CDR3 loop spans 18 amino acids. V was clipped by 3 bases and J by 0 bases; unmatched bases: 7. The CDR3 region has the DNA TGTGCCAGCAGCTTGGTCGGGGGGGCCCTCTCTGGGGCCAACGTCCTGACTTTC. Translation: CASSLVGGALSGANVLTF.

This clonotype was recorded at least ten times. The chain is built from TRBV12-3 or TRBV12-4 and TRBJ1-4; no reliable D call. This CDR3 comprises 15 residues. With 4 bases removed from V and 4 bases from J, the gap between germline ends came to 13 bases. The CDR3 protein is CASSSQGQFNEKLFF. CDR3 DNA sequence: TGTGCCAGCAGTTCTCAAGGGCAGTTTAATGAAAAACTGTTTTTT.

The chain combines TRBV11-2 with TRBJ2-7, with D possibly matching TRBD2 (5 bases). V lost 5 bases to trimming and J lost 2 bases, with 16 bases between them. The germline V gene has CDR1 SGHAT and CDR2 FQNNGV. The CDR3 runs to 15 residues. DNA for the CDR3: TGTGCCAGCAGCCTACTAGGGAGTATAACCTACGAGCAGTACTTC. It translates to CASSLLGSITYEQYF.

This clonotype came up a few times. The chain uses TRBV15 and TRBJ2-1; D is unresolved. CDR3 size: 15 residues. Germline V gives CDR1 LNHNV, CDR2 YYDKDF (reference sequence). The germline V and J ends were trimmed by 0 bases and 5 bases, with 11 bases remaining between them. The CDR3 sequence: CATSRDQRRNNEQFF. The CDR3 nucleotides read TGTGCCACCAGCAGAGATCAGAGGCGTAACAATGAGCAGTTCTTC.

This clonotype was recorded a few times. The chain combines TRBV7-6 with TRBJ2-7, with D possibly TRBD2 on 6 matching bases. The V end lost 5 bases, the J end lost 3 bases, and 14 bases lay between the germline ends. The CDR3 has 14 amino acids. Germline V gene lookup returns CDR1 SGHVS and CDR2 FNYEAQ. The CDR3 coding sequence is TGTGCCAGCAGCGCTAGGGACTTGTACTACGAGCAGTACTTC. Residues: CASSARDLYYEQYF.

V usage is TRBV3-1 and J usage is TRBJ2-7, with a possible D match to TRBD1 (5 bases). This CDR3 spans 15 amino acids. In germline, CDR1 is LGHDT, CDR2 YNNKEL (reference sequence). With 1 base removed from V and 0 bases from J, the gap between germline ends came to 10 bases. In DNA, the CDR3 is TGTGCCAGCAGCCAAGCAATGACAGTCTCCTACGAGCAGTACTTC. Its protein product is CASSQAMTVSYEQYF.

In this sample, this clonotype turned up a few times. The chain couples TRBV4-2 to TRBJ2-5, with a possible D match to TRBD1 (6 bases). The CDR3 has 18 amino acids. Deletions cut 4 bases from V and 1 base from J, with 22 bases between. CDR1 is LGHNA and CDR2 is YNFKEQ in the germline V gene. The CDR3 DNA reads as TGTGCCAGCAGCCGGGGGCTAAGTGACAGCCTAACCCAAGAGACCCAGTACTTC. Protein: CASSRGLSDSLTQETQYF.

A few counts support this clonotype. This chain joins TRBV12-3 or TRBV12-4 and TRBJ1-2; D uncertain. V was clipped by 3 bases and J by 5 bases, with 13 bases between them. CDR3 size: 14 residues. CDR3 loop: CASSFIGSTYGYTF. The CDR3 nucleotides are TGTGCCAGCAGTTTCATAGGCAGTACTTATGGCTACACCTTC.

V is TRBV2 and J is TRBJ2-1, with TRBD2 matching 10 bases. Germline V gene sequence: CDR1 SNHLY, CDR2 FYNNEI. CDR3 size: 15 residues. The junction had 6 bases not matched to a gene; V was cut back by 4 bases and J by 6 bases. In DNA, the CDR3 is TGTGCCAGCAGTGCTCTAGCGGGAGAGCCCAATGAGCAGTTCTTC. Translating gives CASSALAGEPNEQFF.

The sample holds many counts of this clonotype. This sequence joins TRBV12-3 or TRBV12-4 and TRBJ2-1; D remains ambiguous. V lost 6 bases and J lost 3, with 18 bases in between. The CDR3 extends over 16 amino acids. CDR3 in amino acids: CASSRPRPSRYNEQFF. The CDR3 coding sequence is TGTGCCAGCAGCCGCCCAAGACCGAGCCGCTACAATGAGCAGTTCTTC.

The table lists this clonotype with a few counts. This sequence joins TRBV6-5 and TRBJ1-6; D is undetermined. Germline V gene lookup returns CDR1 MNHEY and CDR2 SVGAGI. V was shortened by 4 bases and J by 4 bases, with 8 bases between the two germline ends. CDR3 length equals 14 residues. CDR3 sequence reads: CASSFQEYNSPLHF. In DNA form, the CDR3 reads TGTGCCAGCAGTTTCCAGGAATATAATTCACCCCTCCACTTT.

The gene calls are TRBV11-2 and TRBJ2-4, with 9 bases fitting TRBD2. The V gene's germline CDR1 is SGHAT and CDR2 FQNNGV. V trimming: 1 base; J trimming: 0 bases; junction bases outside the gene matches: 4. This CDR3 spans 17 amino acids. Written as DNA, the CDR3 is TGTGCCAGCAGCTTAGCTAGCGGGGTCGTAGCCAAAAACATTCAGTACTTC. As protein: CASSLASGVVAKNIQYF.

This clonotype was recorded many times. J is TRBJ2-7 and V is TRBV6-2 or TRBV6-3; TRBD1 might be the D (5 bases). The CDR3 consists of 12 residues. Trimming left V 6 bases short and J 3 bases short, with 9 bases between. Germline V gene sequence: CDR1 MNHEY, CDR2 SVGEGT. The CDR3 sequence: CASSQDSYEQYV. CDR3 nucleotide sequence: TGTGCCAGCAGCCAAGACAGCTACGAGCAGTACGTC.

This clonotype was counted a single time. This sequence joins TRBV7-9 and TRBJ2-1; a possible D gene is TRBD2 (5 bases). Per germline, CDR1 SEHNR and CDR2 FQNEAQ (reference sequence). Trimming took 4 bases from V and 0 from J, leaving 10 bases between them. This CDR3 is 15 amino acids long. CDR3 region: CASSYRLSSYNEQFF. The CDR3, as DNA: TGTGCCAGCAGCTATAGACTAAGCTCCTACAATGAGCAGTTCTTC.

The rearrangement links TRBV7-9 to TRBJ2-1; D is perhaps TRBD1 or TRBD2 (5 bases each). Trimming left V 10 bases short and J 10 bases short, with 14 bases between. CDR3 length: 11 residues. Germline CDR1 is SEHNR and CDR2 is FQNEAQ (reference sequence). CDR3 sequence (DNA): TGTGCCACTAGAGGGGAGTCCGAGCAGTTCTTC. Its protein is CATRGESEQFF.

This clonotype was detected ten times or more. The chain joins TRBV12-3 or TRBV12-4 to TRBJ2-1; D is ambiguous. Trimming took 7 bases from V and 16 from J, leaving 23 bases between them. This CDR3 is built from 13 residues. The chain's CDR3 is CASTALVWAAQFF. DNA for the CDR3: TGTGCCAGCACCGCCCTGGTATGGGCCGCACAATTCTTC.

This clonotype was observed at least ten times. The chain links TRBV3-1 to TRBJ2-1; tentatively, D is TRBD2 (5 bases). The germline V and J ends were trimmed by 3 bases and 10 bases, with 10 bases remaining between them. The CDR3 contains 12 residues. Germline CDR1 reads LGHDT; CDR2 reads YNNKEL (reference sequence). In nucleotides, the CDR3 is TGTGCCAGCAGCCATCCGGAGCGGGAGCAGTTCTTC. Translated, it gives CASSHPEREQFF.